This T cell receptor beta chain was sequenced in a study of blood T cell repertoires in COVID-19. In the study overall: Some COVID-19 samples were acute and others convalescent; all came from the United States, Italy and Spain. The analysed material was cDNA or gDNA that came from T cells, B-cell-depleted T cells, or PBMCs.

As handled by the study authors: Scientists estimated how many nucleated cells there were by amplifying reference gene primers. The protocol was immunoSEQ multiplex PCR, while the TCRdb copy is restricted to in-frame clones and leaves out a portion. V, J and clone size reflect that table, while D and trimming were determined from the DNA. This table holds about 160,000 clones, approximately 75% found once. A single count supports this clone. The CDR3 is 15 residues long. Germline CDR1 is LNHDA and CDR2 is SQIVND (reference sequence). V shed 3 bases and J shed 7 bases, with 13 bases lying between them.

The receptor's source is a human donor in a cohort sampled during active COVID-19. Sequenced: peripheral blood. This chain uses TRBV19 with TRBJ1-6, with D perhaps TRBD1 (6 bases). As DNA, the CDR3 is TGTGCCAGTAGTATGCGAAACAGGGAGAATTCACCCCTCCACTTT. Residues: CASSMRNRENSPLHF.